This record looks at one TCR beta chain sequence and its context. One end of the junction is discordant with germline, which a read error may explain. This entry is derived from a study of kidney transplant recipient with SARS-CoV-2 infection. Germline loops: CDR1 MDHEN, CDR2 SYDVKM. This CDR3 is 12 amino acids long. Each CDR3 protein is one row after TCRdb ran MiXCR on the reads. Here the sample spans about 250,000 distinct CDR3 sequences, 29% being singletons. Material: a blood sample, obtained at baseline and between days 110 and 120 from a kidney transplant recipient. The sequence was obtained from a male patient between 25 and 39 years old who had COVID-19 and was a kidney transplant recipient. Among the T cells, some may be from the graft donor. The chain recombines TRBV28 with TRBJ1-2; no firm D call. CDR3 sequence reads: CTSSTVIYGYTF. The DNA of the CDR3 is TGTACCAGCAGTACAGTTATCTATGGCTACACCTTC.